This T cell receptor beta chain was captured by sequencing in a study of OX40 agonist ivuxolimab in advanced cancers. The wider study: Every patient in dose escalation had hepatocellular carcinoma, melanoma, renal cell or head and neck cancer.

Data came from immunoSEQ multiplex PCR; TCRdb stores just in-frame clones and leaves some out. Altogether fewer than 40,000 clones are present, about three quarters being singletons, with the ten largest covering around a tenth. Germline V gene sequence: CDR1 SGHRS, CDR2 YFSETQ. V gave up 0 bases and J gave up 4 bases, with 11 bases separating them. The CDR3 length is 14 residues. Study outcomes and limitations: Those patients achieving a partial response at 0.1-3.0 mg/kg showed among the lowest clonal expansion. Relative to CD4+, CD8+ T cells held more expanded clones on average.

Points on this clone: Antigen specificity is unknown.

Researchers took blood at baseline, on cycle 4 day 1, and on cycle 7 day 1. V usage is TRBV5-1 and J usage is TRBJ2-7; D is possibly TRBD1 (5 bases). This clonotype originated in an adult with an advanced solid tumor such as melanoma, head and neck, liver or kidney cancer. This sample comprised CD4+ or CD8+ T cells sorted from blood, obtained in a trial of the OX40 agonist ivuxolimab. Here the CDR3 reads CASSLGQGNYEQYF. CDR3 nucleotide sequence: TGCGCCAGCAGCTTGGGGCAGGGAAATTACGAGCAGTACTTC.